These 14 T cell receptor beta chains originate from one sample sequenced in a study of shared clonotypes between healthy human individuals (dated by TCRdb to the early 2020s). Libraries were built with the immunoSEQ multiplex PCR assay. The table comes from immuneACCESS by way of TCRdb, which keeps in-frame sequences with V and J called. Part of the clones is missing from these tables; in studies checked, under half for an unresolved V gene and the rest for unknown reasons. The sample table records 1,100,000 or so clones; around 78% of these occur just once. The leading ten clones occupy 0.4% to 0.55% of the sample. The sample was memory CD4+ T cells from PBMCs. Interpreted using the paper, the cell subset or site label stands for: CD45RA-negative fraction. All receptors derive from a young man in good health. Some clones in this sample may be carry-over from other donors' samples.

This sequence joins TRBV18 and TRBJ1-4; D is possibly TRBD1 (5 bases). The CDR3 length is 16 residues. V was shortened by 0 bases and J by 5 bases, with 13 bases between the two germline ends. CDR1 is KGHSH, CDR2 LQKENI, per germline. The CDR3 coding sequence is TGTGCCAGCTCACCACCGGTAGGGGTCGGAAATGAAAAACTGTTTTTT. It is translated as CASSPPVGVGNEKLFF.

This chain uses TRBV5-8 with TRBJ1-5, with a weak D call TRBD1 (5 bases). CDR3 length: 16 residues. Germline CDR1 SGHTS, CDR2 YDEGEE. V lost 4 bases and J 3 bases, leaving 17 bases between the germline ends. The DNA of the CDR3 is TGTGCCAGCAGCCGAGGGACGGCGGGGATCAATCAGCCCCAGCATTTT. This codes for CASSRGTAGINQPQHF.

About this clone: One base away lies a much larger clone, so this may be a sequencing read error. The chain joins TRBV19 to TRBJ2-3, with D unresolved. With 10 bases removed from V and 2 bases from J, the gap between germline ends came to 4 bases. Germline loops: CDR1 LNHDA, CDR2 SQIVND (reference sequence). This CDR3 region has 10 residues. The CDR3 nucleotides are TGTGCCAACCCCACAGATACGCAGTATTTT. It translates to CANPTDTQYF.

This clone appeared a few times. The chain uses TRBV9 and TRBJ1-2, with unresolved D. There are 16 residues in the CDR3. Germline CDR1 is SGDLS and CDR2 is YYNGEE. Trimming shortened V by 3 bases and J by 0 bases, and 15 bases separated the two germline ends. The chain's CDR3 is CASSGREGRTNYGYTF. The DNA for the CDR3 is TGTGCCAGCAGCGGACGCGAGGGCCGCACTAACTATGGCTACACCTTC.

The V and J genes are TRBV6-1 and TRBJ1-3, with D possibly being TRBD1 (6 bases). CDR1 is MNHNS and CDR2 is SASEGT in the germline V gene. Deletions cut 1 base from V and 0 bases from J, with 13 bases between. The CDR3 length is 17 residues. CDR3 DNA: TGTGCCAGCAGTGAAGGGGTGGGGGCCTTCTCTGGAAACACCATATATTTT. Translated, it gives CASSEGVGAFSGNTIYF.

The chain employs TRBV29-1 and TRBJ1-1; D is unclear. Trimming took off 5 bases at V and 4 bases at J, with 11 bases between the two ends. Germline lookup yields CDR1 SQVTM and CDR2 ANQGSEA. The CDR3 is 12 residues long. CDR3 DNA sequence: TGCAGCGTTAAGGCGCGGGCCACTGAAGCTTTCTTT. Encoded protein: CSVKARATEAFF.

The V and J genes are TRBV4-2 and TRBJ1-5; no clear D. Germline lookup yields CDR1 LGHNA and CDR2 YNFKEQ. CDR3 length equals 14 residues. V was cut by 4 bases and J by 0 bases, with 7 bases left in between. The CDR3 protein is CASSLTDSNQPQHF. The CDR3 DNA reads TGTGCCAGCAGCCTGACGGATAGCAATCAGCCCCAGCATTTT.

With respect to this clone: This may be a read error: a much more frequent sequence differs by one nucleotide. At the DNA level, this CDR3 is encoded by other sequences in the same sample as well. The J gene is TRBJ1-6, the V gene TRBV6-1; D possibly corresponds to TRBD1 (5 bases). Between the trimmed V and J ends, which lost 4 bases and 2 bases, there was a span of 6 bases. The CDR3 totals 14 residues. CDR1 and CDR2 from the germline V gene are MNHNS and SASEGT. The CDR3 sequence is CASSAGPYNSPLHF. As DNA, the CDR3 is TGTGCCAGCAGTGCGGGGCCCTATAATTCACCCCTCCACTTT.

This chain uses TRBV28 with TRBJ2-3, with 10 positions matching TRBD2. Germline CDR1 is MDHEN and CDR2 is SYDVKM. The CDR3 has 17 residues. V shed 5 bases and J 5 bases; nucleotides not matched to a gene: 13. The CDR3 is CASSPRGLAGDEDTQYF. CDR3 nucleotides: TGTGCCAGCAGTCCCCGCGGGCTAGCGGGGGATGAAGATACGCAGTATTTT.

V usage is TRBV18 and J usage is TRBJ1-2; no definite D call. The germline V and J ends were trimmed by 3 bases and 6 bases, with 8 bases remaining between them. This CDR3 has 12 amino acids. Germline V lookup: CDR1 KGHSH, CDR2 LQKENI. For the CDR3, the DNA is TGTGCCAGCTCACCGGACGGGAATGGCTACACCTTC. This encodes CASSPDGNGYTF.

The chain joins TRBV28 to TRBJ2-3; D gene unclear. CDR1 is MDHEN, CDR2 SYDVKM, per germline. Trimming took off 3 bases at V and 5 bases at J, with 9 bases between the two ends. The CDR3 has 13 residues. Here the CDR3 DNA reads TGTGCCAGCAGTTTGCGTTGGGGAGATACGCAGTATTTT. As protein: CASSLRWGDTQYF. The full variable domain, with the rest looked up from reference TRBV28 and TRBJ2-3, is DVKVTQSSRYLVKRTGEKVFLECVQDMDHENMFWYRQDPGLGLRLIYFSYDVKMKEKGDIPEGYSVSREKKERFSLILESASTNQTSMYLCASSLRWGDTQYFGPGTRLTVL.

The chain's CDR3 is CASSSPLAGVRDEQFF. The DNA for the CDR3 is TGTGCCAGCAGCTCCCCCCTCGCGGGAGTGAGGGATGAGCAGTTCTTC. The rearrangement links TRBV11-2 to TRBJ2-1; TRBD2 aligns across 7 bases. Germline CDR1 and CDR2: SGHAT and FQNNGV. This CDR3 contains 16 residues. V was clipped by 4 bases and J by 8 bases; unmatched bases: 14.

The chain is built from TRBV11-2 and TRBJ1-3; weak D call: TRBD1 (5 bases). Trimming took 6 bases from V and 4 from J, leaving 13 bases between them. The CDR3 totals 14 residues. CDR1 is SGHAT, CDR2 FQNNGV, per germline. The CDR3 sequence: CASSEGLGGNTIYF. Written as DNA, the CDR3 is TGTGCCAGCAGTGAGGGGCTGGGAGGAAACACCATATATTTT.

This clone showed up just a few times. The chain employs TRBV5-8 and TRBJ2-1; 8 bases line up with TRBD2. This CDR3 contains 13 residues. The V gene's germline CDR1 is SGHTS and CDR2 YDEGEE. The V and J ends lost 2 bases and 7 bases, in that order; junction bases with no gene match: 2. This CDR3 is CASSFGGRNEQFF. The CDR3 DNA is TGTGCCAGCAGCTTCGGCGGGAGGAATGAGCAGTTCTTC.